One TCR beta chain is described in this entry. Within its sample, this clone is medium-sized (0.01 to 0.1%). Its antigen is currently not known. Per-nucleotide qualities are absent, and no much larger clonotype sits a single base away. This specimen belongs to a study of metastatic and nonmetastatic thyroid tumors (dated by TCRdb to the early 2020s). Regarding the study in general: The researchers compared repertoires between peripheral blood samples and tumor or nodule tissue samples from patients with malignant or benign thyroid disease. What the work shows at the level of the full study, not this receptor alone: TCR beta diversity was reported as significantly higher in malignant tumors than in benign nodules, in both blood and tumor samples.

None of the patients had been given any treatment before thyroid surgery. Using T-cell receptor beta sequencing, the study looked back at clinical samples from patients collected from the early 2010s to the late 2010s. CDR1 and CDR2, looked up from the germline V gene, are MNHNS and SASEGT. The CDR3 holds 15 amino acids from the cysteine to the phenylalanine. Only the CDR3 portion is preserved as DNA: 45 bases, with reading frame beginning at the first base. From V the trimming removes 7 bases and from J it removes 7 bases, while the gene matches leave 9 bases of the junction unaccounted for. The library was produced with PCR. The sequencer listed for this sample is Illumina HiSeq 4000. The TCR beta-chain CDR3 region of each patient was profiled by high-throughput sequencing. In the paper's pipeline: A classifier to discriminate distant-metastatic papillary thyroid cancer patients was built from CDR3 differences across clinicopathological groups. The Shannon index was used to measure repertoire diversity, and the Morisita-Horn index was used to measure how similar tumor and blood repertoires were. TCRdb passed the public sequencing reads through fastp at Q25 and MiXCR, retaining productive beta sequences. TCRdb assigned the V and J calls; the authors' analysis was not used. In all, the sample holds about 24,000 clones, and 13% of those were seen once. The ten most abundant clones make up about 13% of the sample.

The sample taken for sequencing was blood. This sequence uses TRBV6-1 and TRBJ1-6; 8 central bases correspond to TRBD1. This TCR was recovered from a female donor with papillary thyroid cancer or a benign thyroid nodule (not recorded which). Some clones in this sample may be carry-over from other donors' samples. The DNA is TGTGCCAGCAACCCGACAGGGGCAGAAAATTCACCCCTCCACTTT. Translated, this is CASNPTGAENSPLHF.